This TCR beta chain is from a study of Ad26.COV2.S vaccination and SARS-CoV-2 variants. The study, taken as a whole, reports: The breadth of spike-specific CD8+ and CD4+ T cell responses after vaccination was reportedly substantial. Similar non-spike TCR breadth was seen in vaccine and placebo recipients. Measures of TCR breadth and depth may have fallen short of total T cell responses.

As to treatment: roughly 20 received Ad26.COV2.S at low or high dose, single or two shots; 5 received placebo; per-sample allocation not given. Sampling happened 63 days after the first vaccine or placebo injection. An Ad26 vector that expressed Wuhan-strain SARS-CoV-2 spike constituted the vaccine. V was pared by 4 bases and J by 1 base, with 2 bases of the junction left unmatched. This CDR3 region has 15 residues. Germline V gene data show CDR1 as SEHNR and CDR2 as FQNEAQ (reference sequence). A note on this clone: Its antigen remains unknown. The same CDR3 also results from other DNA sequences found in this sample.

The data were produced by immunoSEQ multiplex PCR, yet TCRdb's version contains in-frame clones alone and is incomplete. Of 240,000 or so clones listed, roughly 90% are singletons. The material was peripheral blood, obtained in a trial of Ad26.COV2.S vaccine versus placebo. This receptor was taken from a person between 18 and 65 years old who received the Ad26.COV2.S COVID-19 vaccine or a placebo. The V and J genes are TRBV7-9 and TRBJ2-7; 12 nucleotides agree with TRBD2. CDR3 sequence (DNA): TGTGCCAGCAGCTCCGGACTAGCGGGGTCCTACGAGCAGTACTTC. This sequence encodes CASSSGLAGSYEQYF.